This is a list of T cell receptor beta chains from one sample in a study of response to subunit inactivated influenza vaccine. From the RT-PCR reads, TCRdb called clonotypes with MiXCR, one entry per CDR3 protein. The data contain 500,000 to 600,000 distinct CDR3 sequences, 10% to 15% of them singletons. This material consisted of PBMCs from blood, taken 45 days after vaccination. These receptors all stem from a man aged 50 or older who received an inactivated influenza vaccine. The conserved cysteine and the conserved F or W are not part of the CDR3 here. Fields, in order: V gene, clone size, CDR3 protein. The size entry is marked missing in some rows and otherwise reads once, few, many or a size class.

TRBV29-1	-	SVEEQSPYEQY
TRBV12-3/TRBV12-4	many	ASGSGRAPSADTQY
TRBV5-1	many	ASKPTSDYEQY
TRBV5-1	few	ASSLRGGLNTEAF
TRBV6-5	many	ASSWGLDVPGELF
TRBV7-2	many	ASSLKVMGGDTQY
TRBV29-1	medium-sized	SVGDRGRLSSTDTQY
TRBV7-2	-	ASSTSGRNNEQF
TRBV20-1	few	SARKSGRLIYNEQF
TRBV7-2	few	ASSPDRGQTGELF
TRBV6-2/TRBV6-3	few	ASTSITDTYEQY
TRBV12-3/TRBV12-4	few	ASSLDTAKNIQY
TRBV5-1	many	ASSLAGINEQY
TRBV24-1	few	ATSDFPGGRDTQY
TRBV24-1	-	ATSDPTSGGPTYEQY
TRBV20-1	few	SARPANTGELF
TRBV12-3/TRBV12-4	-	ASSLRLDVSKNIQY
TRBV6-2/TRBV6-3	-	ASSYATENYGYT
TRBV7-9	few	ASSGTGGMFSGNTIY
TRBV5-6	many	ASSLVTSGGNEQF
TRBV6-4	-	ASSDPGCGGRGGEAF
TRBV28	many	ASSIRRELATQY
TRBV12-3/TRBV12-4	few	ASIPGTSGLQGETQY
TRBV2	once	AFCLVPGLAGVGYNEQF